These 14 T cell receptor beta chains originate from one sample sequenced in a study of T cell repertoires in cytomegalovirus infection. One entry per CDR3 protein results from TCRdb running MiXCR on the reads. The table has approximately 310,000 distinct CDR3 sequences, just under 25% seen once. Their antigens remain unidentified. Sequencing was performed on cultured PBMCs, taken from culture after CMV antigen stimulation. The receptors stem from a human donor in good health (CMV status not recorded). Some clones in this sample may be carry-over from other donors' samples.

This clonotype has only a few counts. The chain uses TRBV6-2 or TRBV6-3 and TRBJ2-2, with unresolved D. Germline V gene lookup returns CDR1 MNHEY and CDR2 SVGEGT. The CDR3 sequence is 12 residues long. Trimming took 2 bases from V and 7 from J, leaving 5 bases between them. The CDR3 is CASSYGFGELFF. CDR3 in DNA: TGTGCCAGCAGTTACGGGTTCGGGGAGCTGTTTTTT.

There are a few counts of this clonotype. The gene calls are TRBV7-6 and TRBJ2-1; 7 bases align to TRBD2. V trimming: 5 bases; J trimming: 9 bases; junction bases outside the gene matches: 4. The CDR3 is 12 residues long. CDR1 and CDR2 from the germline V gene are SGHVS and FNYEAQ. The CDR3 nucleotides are TGTGCCAGCAGCCGACTAGCCCTTGAGCAGTTCTTC. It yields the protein CASSRLALEQFF.

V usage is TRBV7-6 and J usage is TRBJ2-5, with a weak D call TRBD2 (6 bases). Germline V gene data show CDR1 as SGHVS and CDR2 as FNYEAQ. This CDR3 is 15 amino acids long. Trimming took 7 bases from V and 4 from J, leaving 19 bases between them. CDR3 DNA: TGTGCCAGCACCCCGCGGGGAGGTGGGGGAGAGACCCAGTACTTC. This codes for CASTPRGGGGETQYF.

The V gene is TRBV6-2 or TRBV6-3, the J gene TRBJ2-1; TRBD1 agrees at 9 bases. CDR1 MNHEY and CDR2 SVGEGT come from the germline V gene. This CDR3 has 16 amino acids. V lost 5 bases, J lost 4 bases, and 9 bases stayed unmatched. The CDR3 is CASSRTDRGFYNEQFF. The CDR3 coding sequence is TGTGCCAGCAGTCGGACGGACAGGGGTTTTTACAATGAGCAGTTCTTC.

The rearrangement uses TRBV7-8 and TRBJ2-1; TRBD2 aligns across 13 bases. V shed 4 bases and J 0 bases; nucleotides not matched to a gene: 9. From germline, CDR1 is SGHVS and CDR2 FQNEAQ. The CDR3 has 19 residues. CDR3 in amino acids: CASSSSGLAGKSSYNEQFF. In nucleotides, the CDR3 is TGTGCCAGCAGCTCGTCGGGACTAGCGGGAAAGAGCTCCTACAATGAGCAGTTCTTC.

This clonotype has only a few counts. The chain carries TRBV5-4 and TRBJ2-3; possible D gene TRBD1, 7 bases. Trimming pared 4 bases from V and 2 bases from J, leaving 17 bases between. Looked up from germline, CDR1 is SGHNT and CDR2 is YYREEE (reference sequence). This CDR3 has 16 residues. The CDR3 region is CASSRPQGGATDTQYF. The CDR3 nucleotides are TGTGCCAGCAGCCGACCGCAGGGGGGTGCCACAGATACGCAGTATTTT.

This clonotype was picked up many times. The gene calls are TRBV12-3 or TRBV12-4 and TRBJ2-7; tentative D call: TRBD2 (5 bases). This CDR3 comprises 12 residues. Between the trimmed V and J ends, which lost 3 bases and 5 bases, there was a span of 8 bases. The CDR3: CASSFSGDEQYF. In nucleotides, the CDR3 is TGTGCCAGCAGTTTTTCCGGGGACGAGCAGTACTTC.

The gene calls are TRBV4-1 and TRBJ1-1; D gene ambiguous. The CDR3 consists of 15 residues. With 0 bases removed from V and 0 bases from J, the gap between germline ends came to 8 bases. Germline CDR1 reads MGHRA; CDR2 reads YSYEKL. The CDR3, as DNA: TGCGCCAGCAGCCAAGATCGGAGGTTGAACACTGAAGCTTTCTTT. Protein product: CASSQDRRLNTEAFF.

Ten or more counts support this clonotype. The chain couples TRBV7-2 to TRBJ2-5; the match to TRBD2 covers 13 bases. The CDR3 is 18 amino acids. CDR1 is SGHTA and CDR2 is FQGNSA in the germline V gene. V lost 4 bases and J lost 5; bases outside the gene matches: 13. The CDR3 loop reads CASSWGGTSGVTGETQYF. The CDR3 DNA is TGTGCCAGCAGCTGGGGTGGGACTAGCGGGGTTACGGGGGAGACCCAGTACTTC.

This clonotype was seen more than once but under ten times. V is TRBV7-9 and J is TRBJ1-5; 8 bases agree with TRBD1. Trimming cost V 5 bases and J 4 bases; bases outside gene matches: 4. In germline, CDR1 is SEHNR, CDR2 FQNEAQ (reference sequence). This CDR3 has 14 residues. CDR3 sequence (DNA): TGTGCCAGCAGCATGCAGGGGGCTAATCAGCCCCAGCATTTT. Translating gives CASSMQGANQPQHF.

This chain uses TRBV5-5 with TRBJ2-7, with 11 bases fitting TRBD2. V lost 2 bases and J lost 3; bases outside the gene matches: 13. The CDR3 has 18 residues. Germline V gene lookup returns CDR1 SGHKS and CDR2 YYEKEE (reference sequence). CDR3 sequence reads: CASSFRPPTSGSYYEQYF. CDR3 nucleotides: TGTGCCAGCAGCTTTCGCCCGCCAACTAGCGGGAGTTACTACGAGCAGTACTTC.

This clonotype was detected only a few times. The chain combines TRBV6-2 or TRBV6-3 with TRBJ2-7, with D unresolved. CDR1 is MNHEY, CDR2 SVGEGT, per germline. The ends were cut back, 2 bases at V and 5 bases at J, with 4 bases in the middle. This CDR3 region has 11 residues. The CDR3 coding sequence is TGTGCCAGCAGTTACGAGGACGAGCAGTACGTC. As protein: CASSYEDEQYV.

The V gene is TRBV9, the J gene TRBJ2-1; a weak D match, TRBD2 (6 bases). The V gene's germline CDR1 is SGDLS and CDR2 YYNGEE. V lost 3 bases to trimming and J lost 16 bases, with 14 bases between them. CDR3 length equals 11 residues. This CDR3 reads CASSGGGPPFF. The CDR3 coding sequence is TGTGCCAGCAGCGGAGGAGGGCCGCCTTTCTTC.

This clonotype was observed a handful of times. CDR3 DNA sequence: TGTGCCAGCAGCTTAGCGACAGGGCCTTATAGCAATCAGCCCCAGCATTTT. Protein: CASSLATGPYSNQPQHF. The V call is TRBV7-6, the J call TRBJ1-5; TRBD1 matches at 7 bases. Germline assignment: CDR1 SGHVS and CDR2 FNYEAQ. Trimming took 0 bases from V and 0 from J; bases not matched to a gene: 5. The CDR3 loop spans 17 amino acids.